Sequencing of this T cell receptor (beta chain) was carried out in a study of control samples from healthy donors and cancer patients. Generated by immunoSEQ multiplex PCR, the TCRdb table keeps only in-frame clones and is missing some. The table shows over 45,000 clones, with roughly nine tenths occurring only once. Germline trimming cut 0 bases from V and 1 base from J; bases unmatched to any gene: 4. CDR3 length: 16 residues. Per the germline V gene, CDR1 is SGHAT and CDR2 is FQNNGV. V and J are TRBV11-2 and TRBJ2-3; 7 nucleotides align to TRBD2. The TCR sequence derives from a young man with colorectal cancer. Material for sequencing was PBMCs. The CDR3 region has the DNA TGTGCCAGCAGCTTAGATTTGGCGGGAGGCACAGATACGCAGTATTTT. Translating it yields CASSLDLAGGTDTQYF.